Shown below are 20 T cell receptor beta chains from a single sample sequenced in a study of T cells after posttransplantation cyclophosphamide. Sequenced by immunoSEQ multiplex PCR; TCRdb stores in-frame clones only, minus some. The sample carries 2,500 to 3,000 clones, 55% to 70% recorded once. Busulfan-fludarabine conditioning, marrow transplant, and cyclophosphamide on days +3 and +4 were administered. The sample here was PBMCs, taken 30 days after allogeneic stem cell transplant with posttransplant cyclophosphamide. These receptors all stem from a female patient in her forties or fifties who received an allogeneic stem cell transplant from a related donor, was CMV-positive, and had no GVHD. Some T cells may originate from the graft donor.

This rearrangement joins TRBV5-1 to TRBJ1-1, with TRBD1 as a possible D gene (6 bases). There are 16 residues in the CDR3. V was pared by 5 bases and J by 6 bases, with 23 bases between. Germline V gene data show CDR1 as SGHRS and CDR2 as YFSETQ. The CDR3 is CASSSDPGTKDSEAFF. CDR3 DNA sequence: TGCGCCAGCAGTTCTGACCCGGGGACAAAGGATTCTGAAGCTTTCTTT.

The chain carries TRBV7-9 and TRBJ1-1; 7 bases are shared with TRBD1. Germline V gene sequence: CDR1 SEHNR, CDR2 FQNEAQ (reference sequence). CDR3 size: 15 residues. V shed 3 bases and J 4 bases; nucleotides not matched to a gene: 8. The DNA of the CDR3 is TGTGCCAGCAGCTTCAATACAGGGGAGGTCACTGAAGCTTTCTTT. Translating it yields CASSFNTGEVTEAFF.

This clone was counted a single time. The gene calls are TRBV6-6 and TRBJ1-4, with D unclear. The germline gives CDR1 MNHNY, CDR2 SVGAGI (reference sequence). Trimming pared 6 bases from V and 1 base from J, leaving 15 bases between. There are 16 residues in the CDR3. The CDR3 here is CASRPAPTGTNEKLFF. CDR3 nucleotide sequence: TGTGCCAGCAGACCCGCCCCAACGGGAACTAATGAAAAACTGTTTTTT.

The rearrangement uses TRBV30 and TRBJ1-1; D ambiguous. Between the trimmed V and J ends, which lost 0 bases and 4 bases, there was a span of 15 bases. This CDR3 has 15 residues. Germline assignment: CDR1 GTSNPN and CDR2 SVGIG (reference sequence). The CDR3 sequence: CAWSVHPRVGTEAFF. CDR3 DNA: TGTGCCTGGAGTGTTCATCCGAGGGTGGGCACTGAAGCTTTCTTT.

This clone was observed a handful of times. V is TRBV7-2 and J is TRBJ2-2, with D perhaps matching TRBD1 (6 bases). Germline CDR1 and CDR2: SGHTA and FQGNSA. The V end was cut by 6 bases, the J end by 1 base, with 12 bases between. The CDR3 totals 15 residues. CDR3 nucleotide sequence: TGTGCCAGCAGTAGGGGGTTACTGAACACCGGGGAGCTGTTTTTT. Translated, it gives CASSRGLLNTGELFF.

CDR3 sequence (DNA): TGTGCCAGCAGCCCAATGGGGGGGGCTTATGGCTACACCTTC. Protein: CASSPMGGAYGYTF. The chain couples TRBV7-2 to TRBJ1-2; D is possibly TRBD1 (6 bases). The CDR3 length is 14 residues. The V gene's germline CDR1 is SGHTA and CDR2 FQGNSA. Trimming took off 5 bases at V and 5 bases at J, with 15 bases between the two ends.

The chain links TRBV7-9 to TRBJ1-2; no definite D call. The CDR3 is 15 amino acids. The germline V gene encodes CDR1 SEHNR and CDR2 FQNEAQ (reference sequence). Trimming shortened V by 5 bases and J by 3 bases, and 16 bases separated the two germline ends. In DNA, the CDR3 is TGTGCCAGCAGCCTCGCGGGAGCTCCGGACTATGGCTACACCTTC. This encodes CASSLAGAPDYGYTF. Using reference TRBV7-9 and TRBJ1-2 for the parts outside the CDR3, the full variable domain is DTGVSQNPRHKITKRGQNVTFRCDPISEHNRLYWYRQTLGQGPEFLTYFQNEAQLEKSRLLSDRFSAERPKGSFSTLEIQRTEQGDSAMYLCASSLAGAPDYGYTFGSGTRLTVV.

By share of the sample, this clone is medium-sized. The J gene is TRBJ1-4, the V gene TRBV5-4; tentatively, D is TRBD1 (6 bases). CDR1 and CDR2 (germline): SGHNT, YYREEE (reference sequence). CDR3 length: 14 amino acids. Trimming cost V 3 bases and J 4 bases, with 10 bases left between them. DNA of the CDR3: TGTGCCAGCAGCTCAGGGGCAAATAATGAAAAACTGTTTTTT. It encodes CASSSGANNEKLFF.

The chain carries TRBV5-1 and TRBJ1-3; 7 bases align to TRBD1. The J segment lost 0 bases and the V segment lost 3 bases, leaving 6 bases of the junction unmatched. Germline lookup yields CDR1 SGHRS and CDR2 YFSETQ. The CDR3 runs to 16 residues. The chain's CDR3 is CASSSQTGFSGNTIYF. Written as DNA, the CDR3 is TGCGCCAGCAGCTCCCAGACAGGGTTCTCTGGAAACACCATATATTTT.

A word on this clone: Within the sample, other DNA sequences also encode this same CDR3. The chain employs TRBV9 and TRBJ2-7; perhaps TRBD1 as D (5 bases). Germline lookup yields CDR1 SGDLS and CDR2 YYNGEE. Trimming took 1 base from V and 2 from J, leaving 13 bases between them. The CDR3 is 15 residues long. In DNA, the CDR3 is TGTGCCAGCAGCGTAAAGCTGGAGACAGCCTACGAGCAGTACTTC. Translated: CASSVKLETAYEQYF.

The V gene is TRBV7-9, the J gene TRBJ2-6; 9 bases are a match to TRBD1. Germline CDR1 is SEHNR and CDR2 is FQNEAQ (reference sequence). The CDR3 has 17 amino acids. The V gene end was trimmed by 1 base and the J gene end by 2 bases; junction bases not matched to a gene: 3. This chain's CDR3 is CASSLGQGVAGANVLTF. The CDR3 nucleotides read TGTGCCAGCAGCTTAGGACAGGGGGTGGCTGGGGCCAACGTCCTGACTTTC.

The rearrangement joins TRBV5-1 to TRBJ2-7, with D perhaps TRBD2 (7 bases). V gave up 1 base and J gave up 0 bases, with 20 bases separating them. This CDR3 spans 18 amino acids. Germline values: CDR1 SGHRS, CDR2 YFSETQ. Here the CDR3 DNA reads TGCGCCAGCAGCTTGAGACCGGCGGGGGCCGGGTTCTCCTACGAGCAGTACTTC. It codes for CASSLRPAGAGFSYEQYF.

This clone came up once. The chain is built from TRBV27 and TRBJ2-1, with 9 nucleotides matching TRBD2. The CDR3 has 20 amino acids. The junction had 21 bases not matched to a gene; V was cut back by 2 bases and J by 7 bases. CDR1 and CDR2 (germline): MNHEY, SMNVEV (reference sequence). The CDR3 bases are TGTGCCAGCAGTTTAAGCCCTGGACGGCCTGATAGCGGGAGTTGGAATGAGCAGTTCTTC. Translated: CASSLSPGRPDSGSWNEQFF.

By its share, this clone is medium-sized (0.01 to 0.1%). The V and J genes are TRBV19 and TRBJ1-4; 9 nucleotides agree with TRBD1. J lost 7 bases, V lost 5 bases, and 8 bases had no gene match. From germline, CDR1 is LNHDA and CDR2 SQIVND (reference sequence). This CDR3 has 15 amino acids. The CDR3 loop reads CASSPGTGWGEKLFF. The CDR3 DNA follows: TGTGCCAGTAGTCCGGGGACAGGGTGGGGTGAAAAACTGTTTTTT. Combining the CDR3 with reference TRBV19 and TRBJ1-4 gives the whole variable domain DGGITQSPKYLFRKEGQNVTLSCEQNLNHDAMYWYRQDPGQGLRLIYYSQIVNDFQKGDIAEGYSVSREKKESFPLTVTSAQKNPTAFYLCASSPGTGWGEKLFFGSGTQLSVL.

The V call is TRBV7-9, the J call TRBJ1-1, with D perhaps matching TRBD1 (6 bases). Per the germline V gene, CDR1 is SEHNR and CDR2 is FQNEAQ (reference sequence). The CDR3 consists of 13 residues. Trimming removed 5 bases from V and 1 base from J, with 8 bases in between. The CDR3 DNA sequence: TGTGCCAGCAGCGTGGGACAGAACACTGAAGCTTTCTTT. This codes for CASSVGQNTEAFF.

The chain joins TRBV7-3 to TRBJ1-1, with D possibly being TRBD1 (6 bases). The germline gives CDR1 SGHTA, CDR2 FQGTGA. The CDR3 runs 13 residues. Trimming took off 3 bases at V and 4 bases at J, with 9 bases between the two ends. The CDR3 DNA is TGTGCCAGCAGCTTCCAGGGGAGCACTGAAGCTTTCTTT. Its translation is CASSFQGSTEAFF.

This clone has only a few counts. The chain links TRBV5-4 to TRBJ2-7; 7 bases are shared with TRBD1. V trimming: 3 bases; J trimming: 0 bases; junction bases outside the gene matches: 6. Germline assignment: CDR1 SGHNT and CDR2 YYREEE (reference sequence). The CDR3 length is 15 residues. The CDR3 spells CASSSPGQISYEQYF. Here the CDR3 DNA reads TGTGCCAGCAGCTCACCGGGACAGATCTCCTACGAGCAGTACTTC. The full variable domain, with the rest looked up from reference TRBV5-4 and TRBJ2-7, is ETGVTQSPTHLIKTRGQQVTLRCSSQSGHNTVSWYQQALGQGPQFIFQYYREEENGRGNFPPRFSGLQFPNYSSELNVNALELDDSALYLCASSSPGQISYEQYFGPGTRLTVT.

The rearrangement joins TRBV2 to TRBJ1-2; D gene unclear. Trimming removed 3 bases from V and 7 bases from J, with 15 bases in between. Germline CDR1 SNHLY, CDR2 FYNNEI. This CDR3 has 14 amino acids. The CDR3 loop is CASSERAGRPGYTF. The CDR3 DNA reads TGTGCCAGCAGTGAGAGAGCAGGCCGACCTGGCTACACCTTC. Using reference TRBV2 and TRBJ1-2 for the parts outside the CDR3, the full variable domain is EPEVTQTPSHQVTQMGQEVILRCVPISNHLYFYWYRQILGQKVEFLVSFYNNEISEKSEIFDDQFSVERPDGSNFTLKIRSTKLEDSAMYFCASSERAGRPGYTFGSGTRLTVV.

This clone was counted once. The chain couples TRBV19 to TRBJ1-1, with a possible D match to TRBD1 (5 bases). The CDR3 has 14 amino acids. Looked up from germline, CDR1 is LNHDA and CDR2 is SQIVND (reference sequence). The ends were cut back, 7 bases at V and 0 bases at J, with 12 bases in the middle. The DNA of the CDR3 is TGTGCCAGTACCCTTTCGACAGTGAACACTGAAGCTTTCTTT. Protein: CASTLSTVNTEAFF.

The chain joins TRBV11-2 to TRBJ2-5, with TRBD1 identical over 9 bases. CDR3 length equals 12 residues. V lost 8 bases, J lost 5 bases, and 3 bases stayed unmatched. Germline loops: CDR1 SGHAT, CDR2 FQNNGV. CDR3 nucleotides: TGTGCCAGCGGGACAGGGAGGGAGACCCAGTACTTC. As protein: CASGTGRETQYF.